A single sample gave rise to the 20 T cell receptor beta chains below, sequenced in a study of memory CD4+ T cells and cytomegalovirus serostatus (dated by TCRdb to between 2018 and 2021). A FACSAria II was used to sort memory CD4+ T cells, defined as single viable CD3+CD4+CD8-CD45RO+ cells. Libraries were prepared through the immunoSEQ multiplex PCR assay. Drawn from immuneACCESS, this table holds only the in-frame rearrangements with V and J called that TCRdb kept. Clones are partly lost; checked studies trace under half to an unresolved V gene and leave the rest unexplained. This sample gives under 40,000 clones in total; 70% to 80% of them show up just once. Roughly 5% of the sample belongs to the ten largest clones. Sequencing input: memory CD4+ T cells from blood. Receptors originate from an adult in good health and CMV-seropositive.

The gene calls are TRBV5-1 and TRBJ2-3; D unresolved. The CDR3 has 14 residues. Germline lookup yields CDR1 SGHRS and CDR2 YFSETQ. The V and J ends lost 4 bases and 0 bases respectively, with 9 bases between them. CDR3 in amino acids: CASSLQLSTDTQYF. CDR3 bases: TGCGCCAGCAGCCTTCAGCTGAGCACAGATACGCAGTATTTT.

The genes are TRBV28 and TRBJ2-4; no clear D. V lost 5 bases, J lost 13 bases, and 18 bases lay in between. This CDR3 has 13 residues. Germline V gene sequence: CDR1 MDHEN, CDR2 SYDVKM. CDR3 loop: CASSPPLSWGQYF. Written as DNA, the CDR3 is TGTGCCAGCAGTCCCCCTCTTTCGTGGGGACAGTACTTC.

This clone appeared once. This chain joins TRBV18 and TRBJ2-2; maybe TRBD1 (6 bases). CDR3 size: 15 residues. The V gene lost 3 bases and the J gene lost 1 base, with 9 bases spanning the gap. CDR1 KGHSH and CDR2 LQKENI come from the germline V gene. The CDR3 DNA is TGTGCCAGCTCACCTGGGACAATGAACACCGGGGAGCTGTTTTTT. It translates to CASSPGTMNTGELFF.

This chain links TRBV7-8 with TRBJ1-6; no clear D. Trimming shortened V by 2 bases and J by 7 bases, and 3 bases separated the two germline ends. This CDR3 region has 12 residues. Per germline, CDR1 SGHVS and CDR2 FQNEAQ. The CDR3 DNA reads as TGTGCCAGCAGCTTAACGAATTCACCCCTCCACTTT. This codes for CASSLTNSPLHF.

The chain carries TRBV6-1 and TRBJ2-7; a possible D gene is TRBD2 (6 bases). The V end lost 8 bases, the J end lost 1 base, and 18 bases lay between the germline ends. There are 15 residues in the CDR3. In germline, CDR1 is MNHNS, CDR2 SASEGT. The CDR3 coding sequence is TGTGCCAGCGGCGGGGACGGACGACTTTCCTACGAGCAGTACTTC. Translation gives CASGGDGRLSYEQYF.

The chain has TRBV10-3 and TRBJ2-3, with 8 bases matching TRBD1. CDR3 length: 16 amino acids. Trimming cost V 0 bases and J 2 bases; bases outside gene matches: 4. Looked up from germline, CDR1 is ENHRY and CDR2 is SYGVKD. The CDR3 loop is CAISESRQGTTDTQYF. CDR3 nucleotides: TGTGCCATCAGTGAGTCGAGACAGGGGACCACAGATACGCAGTATTTT.

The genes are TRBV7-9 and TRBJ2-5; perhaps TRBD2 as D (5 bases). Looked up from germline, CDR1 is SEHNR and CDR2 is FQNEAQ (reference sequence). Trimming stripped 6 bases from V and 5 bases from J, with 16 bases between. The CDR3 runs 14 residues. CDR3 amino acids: CASRNRGPRETQYF. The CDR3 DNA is TGTGCCAGCAGAAACAGAGGGCCTCGGGAGACCCAGTACTTC.

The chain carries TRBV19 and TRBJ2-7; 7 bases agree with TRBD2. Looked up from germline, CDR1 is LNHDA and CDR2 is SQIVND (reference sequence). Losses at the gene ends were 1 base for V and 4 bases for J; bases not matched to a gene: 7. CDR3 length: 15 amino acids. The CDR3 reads CASSIVGLVPYEQYF. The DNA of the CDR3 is TGTGCCAGTAGTATAGTAGGACTAGTACCTTACGAGCAGTACTTC.

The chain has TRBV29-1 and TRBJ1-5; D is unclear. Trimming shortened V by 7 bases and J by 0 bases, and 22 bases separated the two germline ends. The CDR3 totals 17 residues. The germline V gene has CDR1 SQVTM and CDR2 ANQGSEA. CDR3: CSACGNRSSNSNQPQHF. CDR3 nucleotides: TGCAGCGCTTGCGGTAACAGATCCTCAAATAGCAATCAGCCCCAGCATTTT.

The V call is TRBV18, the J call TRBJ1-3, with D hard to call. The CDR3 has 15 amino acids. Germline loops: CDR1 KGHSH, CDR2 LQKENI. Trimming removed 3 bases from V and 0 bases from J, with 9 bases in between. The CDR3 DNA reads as TGTGCCAGCTCACCCGAGTACAGCTCTGGAAACACCATATATTTT. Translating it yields CASSPEYSSGNTIYF.

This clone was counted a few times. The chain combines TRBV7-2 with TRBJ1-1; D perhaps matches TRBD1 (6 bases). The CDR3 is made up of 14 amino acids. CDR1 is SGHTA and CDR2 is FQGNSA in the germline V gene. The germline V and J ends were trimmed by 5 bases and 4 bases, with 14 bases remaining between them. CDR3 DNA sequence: TGTGCCAGCAGCGCGAGAGGGGGGCGCACTGAAGCTTTCTTT. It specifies CASSARGGRTEAFF.

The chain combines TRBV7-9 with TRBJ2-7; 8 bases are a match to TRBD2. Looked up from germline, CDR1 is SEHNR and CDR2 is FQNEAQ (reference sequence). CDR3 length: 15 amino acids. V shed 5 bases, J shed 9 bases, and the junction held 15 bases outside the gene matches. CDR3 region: CASSPSAGGPRPQYF. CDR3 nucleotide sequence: TGTGCCAGCAGCCCAAGTGCGGGGGGCCCAAGACCGCAGTACTTC.

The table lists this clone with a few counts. Here the CDR3 reads CATSRDYGTALGYGYTF. CDR3 coding DNA: TGTGCCACCAGCAGAGACTACGGGACCGCGCTAGGCTATGGCTACACCTTC. This chain uses TRBV15 with TRBJ1-2; tentative D call: TRBD1 (5 bases). CDR3 length: 17 residues. From germline, CDR1 is LNHNV and CDR2 YYDKDF (reference sequence). V was cut by 0 bases and J by 4 bases, with 18 bases left in between.

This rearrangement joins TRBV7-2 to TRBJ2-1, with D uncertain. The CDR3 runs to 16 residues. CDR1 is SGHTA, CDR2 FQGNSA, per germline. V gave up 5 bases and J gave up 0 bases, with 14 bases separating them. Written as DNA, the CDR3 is TGTGCCAGCAGCCGATACGGATCGAGCTCCTACAATGAGCAGTTCTTC. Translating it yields CASSRYGSSSYNEQFF.

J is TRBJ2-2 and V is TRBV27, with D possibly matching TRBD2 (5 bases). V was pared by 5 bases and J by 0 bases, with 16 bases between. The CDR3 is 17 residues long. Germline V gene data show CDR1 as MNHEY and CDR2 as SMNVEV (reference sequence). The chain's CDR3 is CASSRWEMRANTGELFF. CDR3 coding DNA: TGTGCCAGCAGTCGGTGGGAAATGAGGGCGAACACCGGGGAGCTGTTTTTT.

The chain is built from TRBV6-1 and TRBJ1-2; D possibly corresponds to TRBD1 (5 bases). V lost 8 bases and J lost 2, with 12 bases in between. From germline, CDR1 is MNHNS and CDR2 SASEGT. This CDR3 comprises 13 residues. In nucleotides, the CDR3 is TGTGCCAGCCTGAAGGACACCAACTATGGCTACACCTTC. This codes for CASLKDTNYGYTF.

The CDR3 region has the DNA TGTGCCAGCAGCCCCGACAGGGGACGAGATACGCAGTATTTT. It encodes CASSPDRGRDTQYF. This chain joins TRBV5-4 and TRBJ2-3, with 8 bases matching TRBD1. With V trimmed by 4 bases and J by 5 bases, 6 bases remained unmatched. Germline loops: CDR1 SGHNT, CDR2 YYREEE (reference sequence). The CDR3 covers 14 residues.

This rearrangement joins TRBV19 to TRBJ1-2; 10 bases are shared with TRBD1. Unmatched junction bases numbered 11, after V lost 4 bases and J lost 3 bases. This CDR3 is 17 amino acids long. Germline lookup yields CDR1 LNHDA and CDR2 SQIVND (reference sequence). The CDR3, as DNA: TGTGCCAGTAGTACGGACAGGGGGAAAGTGTGGGACTATGGCTACACCTTC. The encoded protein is CASSTDRGKVWDYGYTF.

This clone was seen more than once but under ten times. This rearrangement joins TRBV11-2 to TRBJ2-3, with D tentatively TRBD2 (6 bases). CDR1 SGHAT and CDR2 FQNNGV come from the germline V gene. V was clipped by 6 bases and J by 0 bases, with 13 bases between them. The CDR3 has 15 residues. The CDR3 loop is CASSQTGTSTDTQYF. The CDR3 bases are TGTGCCAGCAGTCAAACCGGGACTAGCACAGATACGCAGTATTTT.

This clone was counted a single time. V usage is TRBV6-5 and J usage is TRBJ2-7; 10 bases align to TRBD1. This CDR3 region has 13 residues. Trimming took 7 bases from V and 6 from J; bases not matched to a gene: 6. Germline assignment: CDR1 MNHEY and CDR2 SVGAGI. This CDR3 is CASKTGGYPEQYF. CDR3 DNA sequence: TGTGCCAGCAAGACAGGGGGCTACCCCGAGCAGTACTTC.